These 12 T cell receptor beta chains were sequenced from one sample in a study of cytomegalovirus exposure and HLA in healthy donors. TCRdb's copy holds only in-frame clones and misses some; the assay was immunoSEQ multiplex PCR. Of under 400,000 clones listed, 80% to 90% were seen once; the top ten hold roughly 0.75%. Sequencing was carried out using PBMCs. The source of these receptors is a woman between 18 and 29 years old in good health and CMV-seronegative.

V gene TRBV6-5 combines with J gene TRBJ1-2, with 10 bases fitting TRBD1. The CDR3 covers 15 residues. Unmatched junction bases numbered 3, after V lost 0 bases and J lost 5 bases. The germline V gene has CDR1 MNHEY and CDR2 SVGAGI. The CDR3 nucleotides are TGTGCCAGCAGTTACTCCAGGACAGGGGGGTATGGCTACACCTTC. This codes for CASSYSRTGGYGYTF.

This clone came up once. This chain links TRBV20-1 with TRBJ1-1, with unresolved D. This CDR3 has 11 residues. CDR1 is DFQATT and CDR2 is SNEGSKA in the germline V gene (reference sequence). Between the trimmed V and J ends, which lost 3 bases and 4 bases, there was a span of 6 bases. The CDR3 DNA sequence: TGCAGTGCTAGGGAGAGCACTGAAGCTTTCTTT. Its protein is CSARESTEAFF.

In the case of this clone: Its ends do not fully match the called genes, so a read error is possible. The chain couples TRBV6-5 to TRBJ1-1; no definite D call. Per the germline V gene, CDR1 is MNHEY and CDR2 is SVGAGI. The CDR3 covers 11 residues. The CDR3: CASSNATGAFF. In DNA form, the CDR3 reads TGTGCCAGCAGCAACGCCACTGGAGCTTTCTTT.

The rearrangement joins TRBV6-5 to TRBJ1-1; a possible D gene is TRBD1 (5 bases). The germline V gene has CDR1 MNHEY and CDR2 SVGAGI. V lost 0 bases, J lost 2 bases, and 13 bases lay in between. The CDR3 covers 16 residues. CDR3 loop: CASSYSRQRGNTEAFF. For the CDR3, the DNA is TGTGCCAGCAGTTACTCGAGGCAAAGGGGAAACACTGAAGCTTTCTTT.

V and J are TRBV4-1 and TRBJ2-5; 10 nucleotides align to TRBD1. Per germline, CDR1 MGHRA and CDR2 YSYEKL. Trimming cost V 5 bases and J 3 bases; bases outside gene matches: 6. This CDR3 region has 15 residues. CDR3 sequence: CASSTLGQGKETQYF. CDR3 nucleotide sequence: TGCGCCAGCAGCACCCTGGGACAGGGGAAAGAGACCCAGTACTTC.

The CDR3 loop reads CASSFKRNPNYEQYF. CDR3 in DNA: TGTGCCAGCAGTTTTAAACGCAACCCTAACTACGAGCAGTACTTC. The chain uses TRBV28 and TRBJ2-7; D uncertain. The CDR3 is 15 amino acids. Trimming stripped 3 bases from V and 3 bases from J, with 15 bases between. Germline CDR1 is MDHEN and CDR2 is SYDVKM.

The rearrangement joins TRBV28 to TRBJ1-2; D unclear. The CDR3 has 12 amino acids. V dropped 8 bases and J dropped 4 bases, with 11 bases sitting between them. Germline V CDR1 and CDR2: MDHEN, SYDVKM. Here the CDR3 reads CASRATAYGYTF. The CDR3 bases are TGTGCCAGCCGAGCGACGGCCTATGGCTACACCTTC.

The chain links TRBV28 to TRBJ1-5, with TRBD1 matching over 9 bases. Germline-derived CDR1 and CDR2 are MDHEN and SYDVKM. V shed 7 bases and J 3 bases; nucleotides not matched to a gene: 4. The CDR3 sequence is 14 residues long. The CDR3 nucleotides read TGTGCCAGCAAAGGGACAGGGTCCAATCAGCCCCAGCATTTT. Its translation is CASKGTGSNQPQHF.

J is TRBJ2-2 and V is TRBV2, with D unclear. V was clipped by 10 bases and J by 1 base, with 4 bases between them. The CDR3 runs to 11 residues. CDR1 is SNHLY and CDR2 is FYNNEI in the germline V gene. The CDR3 DNA sequence: TGTGCCATCAAGAACACCGGGGAGCTGTTTTTT. Protein: CAIKNTGELFF. Filled out from reference TRBV2 and TRBJ2-2, the complete variable domain reads EPEVTQTPSHQVTQMGQEVILRCVPISNHLYFYWYRQILGQKVEFLVSFYNNEISEKSEIFDDQFSVERPDGSNFTLKIRSTKLEDSAMYFCAIKNTGELFFGEGSRLTVL.

The chain combines TRBV4-2 with TRBJ2-3; tentatively, D is TRBD2 (6 bases). Trimming left V 1 base short and J 4 bases short, with 12 bases between. This CDR3 spans 15 amino acids. Germline-derived CDR1 and CDR2 are LGHNA and YNFKEQ. CDR3 residues: CASSQGGREADTQYF. For the CDR3, the DNA is TGTGCCAGCAGCCAAGGCGGCAGGGAGGCAGATACGCAGTATTTT.

The chain combines TRBV6-4 with TRBJ2-7; D is perhaps TRBD2 (6 bases). Trimming pared 8 bases from V and 0 bases from J, leaving 11 bases between. The CDR3 runs 13 residues. Germline lookup yields CDR1 MRHNA and CDR2 SNTAGT. CDR3 sequence: CASGLGSSYEQYF. The DNA of the CDR3 is TGTGCCAGCGGCCTCGGGAGCTCCTACGAGCAGTACTTC.

The chain combines TRBV28 with TRBJ1-2; D not resolved. The CDR3 loop spans 15 amino acids. Germline V gene lookup returns CDR1 MDHEN and CDR2 SYDVKM. Between the trimmed V and J ends, which lost 1 base and 8 bases, there was a span of 17 bases. The CDR3 is CASSLSAGIIQGYTF. The CDR3 region has the DNA TGTGCCAGCAGTTTATCTGCGGGAATCATCCAAGGCTACACCTTC.